The 29 T cell receptor beta chains in this list originate from one sample, sequenced in a study of response to subunit inactivated influenza vaccine. TCRdb analysed the RT-PCR reads with MiXCR anew, one entry per CDR3 protein. The sample shows more than 550,000 distinct CDR3 sequences, about 11% of them seen only once. This sample was also put to use in a study of T cells expressing NK-cell markers. That source reports: For TCR beta, cDNA was produced by 5'RACE template switching with UMIs.

The input for sequencing was PBMCs from blood, taken on the day of vaccination. Every receptor here comes from a man aged 50-59 years who received an inactivated influenza vaccine.

This clonotype turned up a few times. The chain uses TRBV5-1 and TRBJ2-5; TRBD1 might be the D (8 bases). There are 14 residues in the CDR3. Deletions cut 4 bases from V and 5 bases from J, with 15 bases between. Germline loops: CDR1 SGHRS, CDR2 YFSETQ. CDR3 loop: CASSLTGEGETQYF. In DNA, the CDR3 is TGCGCCAGCAGCCTGACAGGGGAGGGGGAGACCCAGTACTTC.

This clonotype occurred many times. This rearrangement joins TRBV20-1 to TRBJ2-1; 11 nucleotides line up with TRBD2. This CDR3 comprises 14 residues. The J segment lost 5 bases and the V segment lost 5 bases, leaving 5 bases of the junction unmatched. CDR1 is DFQATT, CDR2 SNEGSKA, per germline (reference sequence). The CDR3 bases are TGCAGTGCTGGGGGGACTAGCGGCAACAATGAGCAGTTCTTC. Amino acid sequence: CSAGGTSGNNEQFF.

The chain links TRBV5-5 to TRBJ1-6; no firm D call. The germline V gene has CDR1 SGHKS and CDR2 YYEKEE (reference sequence). This CDR3 spans 14 amino acids. V shed 4 bases and J shed 3 bases, with 8 bases lying between them. CDR3 loop: CASSPGFYNSPLHF. CDR3 DNA sequence: TGTGCCAGCAGCCCGGGATTCTATAATTCACCCCTCCACTTT.

This clonotype was seen many times. The CDR3 sequence: CSARPTRNTGELFF. CDR3 nucleotides: TGCAGTGCTAGGCCCACACGGAACACCGGGGAGCTGTTTTTT. This chain links TRBV20-1 with TRBJ2-2, with D unclear. Germline V gene data show CDR1 as DFQATT and CDR2 as SNEGSKA (reference sequence). The CDR3 has 14 residues. V was shortened by 3 bases and J by 1 base, with 9 bases between the two germline ends.

Ten or more counts support this clonotype. V gene TRBV7-9 combines with J gene TRBJ1-1, with D tentatively TRBD1 (6 bases). This CDR3 region has 14 residues. Germline lookup yields CDR1 SEHNR and CDR2 FQNEAQ (reference sequence). V lost 5 bases and J lost 4, with 14 bases in between. In DNA form, the CDR3 reads TGTGCCAGCAGCCTCCAGGGGTTGGGCACTGAAGCTTTCTTT. It yields the protein CASSLQGLGTEAFF.

The chain combines TRBV20-1 with TRBJ2-7, with D uncertain. The CDR3 consists of 12 residues. Germline V gene lookup returns CDR1 DFQATT and CDR2 SNEGSKA (reference sequence). Trimming shortened V by 2 bases and J by 0 bases, and 5 bases separated the two germline ends. Here the CDR3 DNA reads TGCAGTGCTAGAAACCCCTCCTACGAGCAGTACTTC. This translates into CSARNPSYEQYF.

V is TRBV7-9 and J is TRBJ1-2; D is possibly TRBD1 (5 bases). The V and J ends lost 3 bases and 4 bases respectively, with 12 bases between them. This CDR3 contains 14 residues. CDR1 is SEHNR, CDR2 FQNEAQ, per germline (reference sequence). The CDR3 is CASSFRGVAYGYTF. DNA for the CDR3: TGTGCCAGCAGCTTCCGGGGGGTCGCCTATGGCTACACCTTC.

This chain links TRBV28 with TRBJ1-5, with a weak D call TRBD1 (6 bases). Germline values: CDR1 MDHEN, CDR2 SYDVKM. V was shortened by 5 bases and J by 3 bases, with 17 bases between the two germline ends. This CDR3 contains 16 residues. CDR3 sequence: CASSPLKQGYNQPQHF. CDR3 DNA: TGTGCCAGCAGTCCCTTGAAACAGGGTTACAATCAGCCCCAGCATTTT. The complete variable domain, with remaining parts taken from reference TRBV28 and TRBJ1-5, reads DVKVTQSSRYLVKRTGEKVFLECVQDMDHENMFWYRQDPGLGLRLIYFSYDVKMKEKGDIPEGYSVSREKKERFSLILESASTNQTSMYLCASSPLKQGYNQPQHFGDGTRLSIL.

The sample holds a few counts of this clonotype. V is TRBV20-1 and J is TRBJ1-1; no reliable D call. Trimming removed 0 bases from V and 14 bases from J, with 13 bases in between. CDR1 and CDR2 (germline): DFQATT, SNEGSKA (reference sequence). The length of the CDR3 is 11 residues. The CDR3 DNA is TGCAGTGCTAGAGATCCGGTGGGTGTCTTCTTT. Translated, it gives CSARDPVGVFF.

The sample holds a few counts of this clonotype. The J gene is TRBJ2-5, the V gene TRBV12-3 or TRBV12-4, with TRBD2 matching 12 bases. V was pared by 2 bases and J by 4 bases, with 2 bases of the junction left unmatched. The CDR3 extends over 15 amino acids. For the CDR3, the DNA is TGTGCCAGCAGTTTATGGACTAGCGGGACAGAGACCCAGTACTTC. Its translation: CASSLWTSGTETQYF.

Only a few counts were recorded for this clonotype. The chain joins TRBV20-1 to TRBJ2-5, with TRBD2 matching over 10 bases. Germline-derived CDR1 and CDR2 are DFQATT and SNEGSKA (reference sequence). Trimming cost V 6 bases and J 4 bases; bases outside gene matches: 8. The CDR3 sequence is 14 residues long. CDR3 sequence: CSATSGRAIETQYF. The CDR3 nucleotides are TGCAGTGCAACGAGCGGGAGGGCCATAGAGACCCAGTACTTC.

The chain carries TRBV7-9 and TRBJ2-7; the D is unclear. Germline CDR1 and CDR2: SEHNR and FQNEAQ (reference sequence). V was pared by 5 bases and J by 4 bases, with 9 bases between. The CDR3 contains 12 residues. The CDR3: CASSPIGYEQYF. The CDR3 DNA follows: TGTGCCAGCAGCCCCATTGGGTACGAGCAGTACTTC.

This clonotype was detected only a few times. The chain has TRBV3-1 and TRBJ2-1, with 10 bases fitting TRBD2. The ends lost 1 base at V and 8 bases at J; junction bases unmatched: 8. This CDR3 has 16 amino acids. The germline V gene has CDR1 LGHDT and CDR2 YNNKEL (reference sequence). The CDR3 DNA reads TGTGCCAGCAGCCAAGCGTTAACTAGCGGGAACCATGAGCAGTTCTTC. Translating it yields CASSQALTSGNHEQFF.

This clonotype was observed a few times. This chain links TRBV27 with TRBJ1-6; TRBD1 might be the D (5 bases). The CDR3 runs 13 residues. The germline V and J ends were trimmed by 6 bases and 7 bases, with 10 bases remaining between them. Germline V CDR1 and CDR2: MNHEY, SMNVEV (reference sequence). CDR3 protein: CASRTTENSPLHF. CDR3 bases: TGTGCCAGCAGGACGACAGAGAATTCACCCCTCCACTTT.

The genes are TRBV10-3 and TRBJ2-7, with 11 bases fitting TRBD1. This CDR3 has 13 residues. With 7 bases clipped from V and 5 bases from J, the junction kept 4 bases outside the gene matches. CDR1 and CDR2 (germline): ENHRY, SYGVKD. CDR3: CAITKDRGHEQYF. Written as DNA, the CDR3 is TGTGCCATCACCAAGGACAGGGGGCACGAGCAGTACTTC.

This clonotype showed up many times. The chain uses TRBV29-1 and TRBJ2-5; 10 bases align to TRBD1. The CDR3 runs to 13 residues. V shed 8 bases and J 5 bases; nucleotides not matched to a gene: 8. The V gene's germline CDR1 is SQVTM and CDR2 ANQGSEA. The CDR3 spells CSTRQGASETQYF. The CDR3 nucleotides read TGCAGCACACGACAGGGGGCATCTGAGACCCAGTACTTC.

This chain links TRBV27 with TRBJ2-3; D not resolved. V shed 5 bases and J shed 4 bases, with 7 bases lying between them. The CDR3 is 12 residues long. Germline CDR1 reads MNHEY; CDR2 reads SMNVEV (reference sequence). CDR3: CASSRTPDTQYF. For the CDR3, the DNA is TGTGCCAGCAGTAGAACCCCAGATACGCAGTATTTT.

The chain employs TRBV7-9 and TRBJ2-5; D not certain. The V end was cut by 2 bases, the J end by 5 bases, with 12 bases between. The CDR3 consists of 14 residues. Per germline, CDR1 SEHNR and CDR2 FQNEAQ (reference sequence). The DNA of the CDR3 is TGTGCCAGCAGCTTATCTTGGGGTCGGGAGACCCAGTACTTC. Translating it yields CASSLSWGRETQYF.

This clonotype was detected ten times or more. This chain links TRBV3-1 with TRBJ1-1; possible D gene TRBD1, 6 bases. Germline CDR1 is LGHDT and CDR2 is YNNKEL (reference sequence). The germline V and J ends were trimmed by 1 base and 6 bases, with 12 bases remaining between them. This CDR3 spans 14 amino acids. CDR3: CASSQGRGRPEAFF. The CDR3 coding sequence is TGTGCCAGCAGCCAAGGCAGGGGACGACCTGAAGCTTTCTTT.

This clonotype was observed a few times. The rearrangement joins TRBV9 to TRBJ2-7, with TRBD1 identical over 8 bases. The CDR3 has 15 residues. Per germline, CDR1 SGDLS and CDR2 YYNGEE. V lost 4 bases, J lost 3 bases, and 9 bases stayed unmatched. CDR3 nucleotides: TGTGCCAGCAGCAATACAGGGGGGAGTTTCTACGAGCAGTACTTC. Protein sequence: CASSNTGGSFYEQYF.

The chain links TRBV7-9 to TRBJ2-5; TRBD1 agrees at 8 bases. CDR3 length equals 15 residues. Per the germline V gene, CDR1 is SEHNR and CDR2 is FQNEAQ (reference sequence). V gave up 5 bases and J gave up 5 bases; unmatched junction bases: 10. CDR3 residues: CASSTPRGLGETQYF. In DNA, the CDR3 is TGTGCCAGCAGCACGCCCAGGGGGCTGGGGGAGACCCAGTACTTC.

This clonotype showed up just a few times. This sequence joins TRBV15 and TRBJ2-7; possible D gene TRBD2, 7 bases. Trimming stripped 0 bases from V and 3 bases from J, with 15 bases between. This CDR3 is built from 16 residues. The germline gives CDR1 LNHNV, CDR2 YYDKDF (reference sequence). The CDR3: CATSREWRGPYYEQYF. The CDR3 DNA is TGTGCCACCAGCAGAGAGTGGCGGGGGCCTTACTACGAGCAGTACTTC.

V and J are TRBV10-3 and TRBJ1-6; D may be TRBD1 (6 bases). Between the trimmed V and J ends, which lost 3 bases and 7 bases, there was a span of 10 bases. Looked up from germline, CDR1 is ENHRY and CDR2 is SYGVKD. The CDR3 runs 14 residues. In nucleotides, the CDR3 is TGTGCCATCAGTGAAAAGGACAGCAATTCACCCCTCCACTTT. This gives the protein CAISEKDSNSPLHF.

This clonotype was detected a few times. The rearrangement uses TRBV6-2 or TRBV6-3 and TRBJ1-4, with a weak D call TRBD1 (6 bases). This CDR3 comprises 16 residues. Germline V gene lookup returns CDR1 MNHEY and CDR2 SVGEGT. V dropped 5 bases and J dropped 5 bases, with 18 bases sitting between them. This chain's CDR3 is CASSLLPGTKNEKLFF. The CDR3 DNA reads as TGTGCCAGCAGTCTCTTACCCGGGACAAAGAATGAAAAACTGTTTTTT.

This clonotype occurred a few times. This rearrangement joins TRBV4-3 to TRBJ2-5; 9 bases fit TRBD1. The CDR3 covers 15 residues. Germline V CDR1 and CDR2: LGHNA, YSLEER. Trimming cost V 0 bases and J 4 bases; bases outside gene matches: 3. CDR3 DNA: TGCGCCAGCAGCCAAGACCCGACAGGGGGAGAGACCCAGTACTTC. It translates to CASSQDPTGGETQYF.

The gene calls are TRBV21-1 and TRBJ2-7; the table's D call TRBD1 went unverified against the DNA. TRBV21-1 is classified as a pseudogene. The CDR3 loop spans 17 amino acids. The CDR3 reads CASSRAGVPASSYEQYF. The CDR3, as DNA: TGTGCCAGCAGCCGCGCAGGGGTTCCCGCAAGCTCCTACGAGCAGTACTTC.

The chain employs TRBV7-3 and TRBJ2-1, with 9 positions matching TRBD2. The germline V gene has CDR1 SGHTA and CDR2 FQGTGA. Trimming took 2 bases from V and 6 from J; bases not matched to a gene: 5. The CDR3 covers 15 residues. Written as DNA, the CDR3 is TGTGCCAGCAGCTTATTGGTTAGCGGGAGCAATGAGCAGTTCTTC. Translating gives CASSLLVSGSNEQFF. Drawing the rest from reference TRBV7-3 and TRBJ2-1, the complete variable domain is GAGVSQTPSNKVTEKGKYVELRCDPISGHTALYWYRQSLGQGPEFLIYFQGTGAADDSGLPNDRFFAVRPEGSVSTLKIQRTERGDSAVYLCASSLLVSGSNEQFFGPGTRLTVL.

This clonotype came up many times. This chain connects TRBV20-1 to TRBJ2-1, with D tentatively TRBD1 (5 bases). The germline gives CDR1 DFQATT, CDR2 SNEGSKA (reference sequence). The CDR3 runs 15 residues. Trimming took off 6 bases at V and 0 bases at J, with 15 bases between the two ends. The CDR3 protein is CSAQSPDTSYNEQFF. The CDR3 nucleotides are TGCAGTGCACAAAGTCCGGACACCTCCTACAATGAGCAGTTCTTC.

A few counts support this clonotype. The chain couples TRBV11-1 to TRBJ2-5, with unresolved D. This CDR3 comprises 14 residues. Trimming took 3 bases from V and 1 from J, leaving 9 bases between them. The germline V gene has CDR1 SGHAT and CDR2 FQDESV (reference sequence). This CDR3 is CASSFRQPQETQYF. The CDR3 DNA sequence: TGTGCCAGCAGCTTCAGACAACCCCAAGAGACCCAGTACTTC.